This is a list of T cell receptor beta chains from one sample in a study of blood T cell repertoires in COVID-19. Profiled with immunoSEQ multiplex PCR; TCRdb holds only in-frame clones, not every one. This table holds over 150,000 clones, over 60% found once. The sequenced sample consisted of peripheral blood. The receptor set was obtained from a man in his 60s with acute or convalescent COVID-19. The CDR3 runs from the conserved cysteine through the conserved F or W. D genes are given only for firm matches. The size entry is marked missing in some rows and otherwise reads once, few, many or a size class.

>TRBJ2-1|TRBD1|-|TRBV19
CASSVGQGVYNEQFF
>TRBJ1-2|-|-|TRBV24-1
CATSDLGGNYGYTF
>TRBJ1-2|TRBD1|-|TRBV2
CASMGQGQYGYTF
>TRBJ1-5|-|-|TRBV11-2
CASSFTTVYSNQPQHF
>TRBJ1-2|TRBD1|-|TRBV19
CASHRDRNYGYTF
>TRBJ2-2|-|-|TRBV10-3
CAILETGPTNTGELFF
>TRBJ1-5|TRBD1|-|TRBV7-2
CASSSRTGDSNQPQHF
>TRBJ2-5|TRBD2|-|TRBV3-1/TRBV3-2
CASSQLAGLEETQYF
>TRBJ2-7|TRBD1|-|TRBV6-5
CASSYPTGHEQYF
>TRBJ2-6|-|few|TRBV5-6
CASSPRGSAGANVLTF
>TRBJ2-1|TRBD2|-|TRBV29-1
CSVAQLAGGPGGEQFF
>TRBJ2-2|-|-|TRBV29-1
CSGRQGTGELFF
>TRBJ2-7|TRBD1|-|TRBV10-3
CAISGTGQLSYEQYF
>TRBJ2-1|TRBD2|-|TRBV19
CASSTGLAGGLGNEQFF
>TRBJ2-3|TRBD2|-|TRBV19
CASRGLAGGLTDTQYF
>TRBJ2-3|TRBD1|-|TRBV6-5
CASSYRQGTTDTQYF
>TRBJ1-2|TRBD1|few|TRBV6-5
CASLPGTANYGYTF
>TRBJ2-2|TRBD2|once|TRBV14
CASSSPLAAANTGELFF
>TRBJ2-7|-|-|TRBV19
CASSPPSGEQYF
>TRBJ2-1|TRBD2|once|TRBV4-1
CASTLATSSYNEQFF
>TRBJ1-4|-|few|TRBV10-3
CAISDGWTATNEKLFF
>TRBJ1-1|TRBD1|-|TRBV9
CASSVGQGDEAFF
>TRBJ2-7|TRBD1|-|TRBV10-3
CATQTGGIGHEQYF
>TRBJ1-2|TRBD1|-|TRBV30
CAWRGQGNNYGYTF
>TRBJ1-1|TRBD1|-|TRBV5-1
CASSYQGTDLNTEAFF
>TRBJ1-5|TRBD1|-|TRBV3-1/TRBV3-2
CASSQDNRGQPQHF
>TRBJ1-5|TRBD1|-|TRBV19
CASKMWDRDQPQHF
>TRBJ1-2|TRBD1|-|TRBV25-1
CASTDTTGGIHGYTF
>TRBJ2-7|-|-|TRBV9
CASSLGQNYEQYF
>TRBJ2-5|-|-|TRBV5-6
CASSLWSRQALQETQYF
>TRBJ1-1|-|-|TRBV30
CAWRQGMNTEAFF
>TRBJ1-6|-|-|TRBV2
CASSEALGQPISRFSPLHF
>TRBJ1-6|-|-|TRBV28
CASSFIGLNSPLHF
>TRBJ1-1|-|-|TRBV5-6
CASSLIAGRGTEAFF
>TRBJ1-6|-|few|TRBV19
CASSMDTSSYNSPLHF
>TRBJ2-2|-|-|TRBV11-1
CASSLGQTETGELFF
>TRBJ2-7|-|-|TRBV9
CASSLWGGRASEQYF
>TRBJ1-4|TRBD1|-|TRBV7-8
CASSLDGRGVGKLFF
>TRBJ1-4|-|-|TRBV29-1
CSAADNEKLFF
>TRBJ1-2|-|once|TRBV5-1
CANSPGPGVYGYTF
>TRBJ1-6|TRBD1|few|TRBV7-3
CASSLTGQGTSPLHF
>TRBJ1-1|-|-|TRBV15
CATSREAATRMNTEAFF
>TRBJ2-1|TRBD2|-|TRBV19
CASSIGPGGLLEQFF
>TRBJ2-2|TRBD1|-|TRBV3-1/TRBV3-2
CASSQDWGQGVANTGELFF
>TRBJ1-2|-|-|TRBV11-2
CASSLGGPGYGYTF
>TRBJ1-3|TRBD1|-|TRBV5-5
CASSLEGARGNTIYF
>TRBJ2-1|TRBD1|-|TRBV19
CASTLGQGGYNEQFF
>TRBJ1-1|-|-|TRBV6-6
CASSYSGYTEAFF
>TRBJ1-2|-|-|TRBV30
CAWSPPGRDYGYTF
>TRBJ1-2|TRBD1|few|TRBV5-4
CASSRQGEQDGYTF
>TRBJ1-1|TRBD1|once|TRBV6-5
CASSSAGTDTEAFF
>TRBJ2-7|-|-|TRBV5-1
CASSLHFTVEQYF
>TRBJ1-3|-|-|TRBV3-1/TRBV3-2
CASSGSSSGNTIYF
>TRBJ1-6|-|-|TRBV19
CASWAGAYNSPLHF
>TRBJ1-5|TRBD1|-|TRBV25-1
CASRGQGGESNQPQHF
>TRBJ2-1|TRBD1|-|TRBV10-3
CAISEPRTGLEQFF
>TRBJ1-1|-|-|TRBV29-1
CSVEPMRREAFF
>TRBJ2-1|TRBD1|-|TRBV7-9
CASSLLGQGANEQFF